One sample yielded the 32 T cell receptor beta chains listed below, sequenced in a study of cytomegalovirus exposure and HLA in healthy donors (dated 2017 in TCRdb). The protocol used for the library was the immunoSEQ multiplex PCR assay. The multiplex PCR relied on a mix of 60 forward primers for TCR Vbeta segments and 13 reverse primers for TCR Jbeta segments. TCRdb took over this immuneACCESS table, retaining in-frame rearrangements with V and J assigned. Such tables are incomplete; in checked studies, under half of the missing clones stem from an unresolved V gene, and the remainder is unexplained. The table for this sample lists around 160,000 clones; around 75% of them were counted only once. In total, the top ten clones hold roughly 4.5% of the sample. The material sequenced was PBMCs. These receptors were obtained from a young man in good health and CMV-seropositive.

This chain joins TRBV6-5 and TRBJ1-2, with no clear D. The CDR3 is 15 residues long. CDR1 and CDR2 (germline): MNHEY, SVGAGI. V gave up 6 bases and J gave up 5 bases, with 19 bases separating them. CDR3 loop: CASSVLDGEWYGYTF. Here the CDR3 DNA reads TGTGCCAGCAGCGTATTGGACGGGGAGTGGTATGGCTACACCTTC.

The chain carries TRBV4-2 and TRBJ2-6, with D unresolved. The V end was cut by 0 bases, the J end by 0 bases, with 6 bases between. Germline loops: CDR1 LGHNA, CDR2 YNFKEQ. The CDR3 is 16 amino acids. CDR3: CASSQDASSGANVLTF. The CDR3 nucleotides are TGTGCCAGCAGCCAAGATGCCAGCTCTGGGGCCAACGTCCTGACTTTC.

The chain recombines TRBV7-8 with TRBJ1-5; perhaps TRBD1 as D (5 bases). The germline V gene has CDR1 SGHVS and CDR2 FQNEAQ. This CDR3 is built from 15 residues. V lost 1 base, J lost 1 base, and 8 bases lay in between. In DNA, the CDR3 is TGTGCCAGCAGCTTAGGCAGGGCCAGCAATCAGCCCCAGCATTTT. Protein: CASSLGRASNQPQHF.

This clone was observed once. The gene calls are TRBV30 and TRBJ1-1; no reliable D call. Trimming shortened V by 1 base and J by 4 bases, and 13 bases separated the two germline ends. This CDR3 is built from 14 residues. The germline gives CDR1 GTSNPN, CDR2 SVGIG (reference sequence). CDR3 coding DNA: TGTGCCTGGAGTGGCGGGGAAGAAGGCACTGAAGCTTTCTTT. Its translation: CAWSGGEEGTEAFF.

The chain has TRBV11-2 and TRBJ2-2; the match to TRBD2 covers 10 bases. Germline CDR1 and CDR2: SGHAT and FQNNGV. Trimming at V came to 5 bases and at J to 4 bases, leaving 7 bases not matched to a gene. The CDR3 has 16 residues. In DNA form, the CDR3 reads TGTGCCAGCAGCCATCCTAGCGGGAGTTCCACCGGGGAGCTGTTTTTT. It yields the protein CASSHPSGSSTGELFF.

A remark on this clone: At one end the junction does not follow the germline gene, possibly because of a read error. The genes are TRBV27 and TRBJ1-1; the D is unclear. The germline CDR1 and CDR2 sequences are MNHEY and SMNVEV (reference sequence). The CDR3 covers 16 residues. The CDR3 region has the DNA TGTGCCAGCAGTCCTTTATCCGGCGGCGAGAACAATGAAGCTTTCTTT. It yields the protein CASSPLSGGENNEAFF.

The chain couples TRBV7-9 to TRBJ2-3; 9 nucleotides agree with TRBD2. V was pared by 2 bases and J by 6 bases, with 12 bases of the junction left unmatched. Germline-derived CDR1 and CDR2 are SEHNR and FQNEAQ (reference sequence). CDR3 length: 17 residues. CDR3 nucleotide sequence: TGTGCCAGCAGCTTACCACCTGCTAGCGGGGATCTGGATACGCAGTATTTT. It translates to CASSLPPASGDLDTQYF.

A few counts support this clone. The chain employs TRBV18 and TRBJ1-2, with a weak D call TRBD1 (5 bases). Germline loops: CDR1 KGHSH, CDR2 LQKENI. The CDR3 runs to 14 residues. Trimming pared 3 bases from V and 4 bases from J, leaving 12 bases between. This CDR3 is CASSPEGTTYGYTF. The CDR3 DNA reads as TGTGCCAGCTCACCGGAAGGGACTACCTATGGCTACACCTTC. The complete variable domain, with remaining parts taken from reference TRBV18 and TRBJ1-2, reads NAGVMQNPRHLVRRRGQEARLRCSPMKGHSHVYWYRQLPEEGLKFMVYLQKENIIDESGMPKERFSAEFPKEGPSILRIQQVVRGDSAAYFCASSPEGTTYGYTFGSGTRLTVV.

The chain couples TRBV28 to TRBJ2-1; D is undetermined. The germline CDR1 and CDR2 sequences are MDHEN and SYDVKM. V was pared by 6 bases and J by 15 bases, with 15 bases between. This CDR3 contains 11 residues. The CDR3 is CASRTRQRAFF. The CDR3, as DNA: TGTGCCAGCAGAACTCGACAACGCGCGTTCTTC.

The chain joins TRBV5-6 to TRBJ1-2, with a possible D match to TRBD1 (5 bases). Germline CDR1 is SGHDT and CDR2 is YYEEEE. Trimming cost V 4 bases and J 5 bases, with 12 bases left between them. CDR3 length: 13 residues. The CDR3 DNA reads TGTGCCAGCAGCCCGGGGGGAAGATATGGCTACACCTTC. Amino acids: CASSPGGRYGYTF.

This CDR3 is CASSADRGRAGANVLTF. The CDR3 DNA reads as TGTGCCAGCAGTGCGGACAGGGGAAGGGCTGGGGCCAACGTCCTGACTTTC. The V call is TRBV2, the J call TRBJ2-6; TRBD1 agrees at 9 bases. The CDR3 covers 17 residues. Trimming at V came to 4 bases and at J to 2 bases, leaving 6 bases not matched to a gene. Germline CDR1 is SNHLY and CDR2 is FYNNEI.

The V call is TRBV4-1, the J call TRBJ1-5; 9 bases agree with TRBD1. The junction had 7 bases not matched to a gene; V was cut back by 4 bases and J by 0 bases. This CDR3 is built from 17 residues. The V gene's germline CDR1 is MGHRA and CDR2 YSYEKL. DNA for the CDR3: TGCGCCAGCAGCCCAAAGGACAGGGGCGATAGCAATCAGCCCCAGCATTTT. Translated, it gives CASSPKDRGDSNQPQHF.

V and J are TRBV30 and TRBJ2-1; the D gene is possibly TRBD1 (5 bases). CDR3 length: 14 residues. V shed 1 base and J shed 7 bases, with 14 bases lying between them. Germline assignment: CDR1 GTSNPN and CDR2 SVGIG (reference sequence). The CDR3, as DNA: TGTGCCTGGAGTGGACAGACCCCTATAAATGAGCAGTTCTTC. It encodes CAWSGQTPINEQFF.

In this sample, this clone turned up a few times. The V gene is TRBV5-6, the J gene TRBJ1-2; possibly TRBD1 for D (6 bases). Germline loops: CDR1 SGHDT, CDR2 YYEEEE. The CDR3 consists of 13 residues. The V gene lost 5 bases and the J gene lost 3 bases, with 11 bases spanning the gap. The CDR3, as DNA: TGTGCCAGCAGAAACAGGGTGGACTATGGCTACACCTTC. Protein: CASRNRVDYGYTF.

This rearrangement joins TRBV28 to TRBJ1-2, with D possibly matching TRBD1 (5 bases). The germline V and J ends were trimmed by 6 bases and 0 bases, with 14 bases remaining between them. Germline CDR1 reads MDHEN; CDR2 reads SYDVKM. The CDR3 is 15 amino acids. This chain's CDR3 is CASRYTGKANYGYTF. CDR3 sequence (DNA): TGTGCCAGCAGGTATACAGGAAAAGCTAACTATGGCTACACCTTC.

The gene calls are TRBV7-9 and TRBJ1-1; D ambiguous. This CDR3 is 14 amino acids long. V lost 5 bases to trimming and J lost 2 bases, with 12 bases between them. Germline V gene sequence: CDR1 SEHNR, CDR2 FQNEAQ (reference sequence). CDR3 coding DNA: TGTGCCAGCAGCCGACTCGAGAGAAACACTGAAGCTTTCTTT. It is translated as CASSRLERNTEAFF.

The chain uses TRBV15 and TRBJ1-5; D might be TRBD1 (5 bases). The length of the CDR3 is 16 residues. Germline V gene sequence: CDR1 LNHNV, CDR2 YYDKDF (reference sequence). The V and J ends lost 4 bases and 0 bases respectively, with 13 bases between them. The CDR3 nucleotides are TGTGCCACCAGCACCGGGGGGGTCTATAGCAATCAGCCCCAGCATTTT. It specifies CATSTGGVYSNQPQHF.

This chain links TRBV29-1 with TRBJ1-2; D is ambiguous. Trimming cost V 5 bases and J 1 base, with 17 bases left between them. Germline values: CDR1 SQVTM, CDR2 ANQGSEA. This CDR3 region has 15 residues. The CDR3 spells CSVRQGPILNYGYTF. CDR3 nucleotides: TGCAGCGTTCGACAAGGCCCCATCCTTAACTATGGCTACACCTTC.

The chain recombines TRBV7-2 with TRBJ2-1; 9 bases align to TRBD1. Germline CDR1 SGHTA, CDR2 FQGNSA. Trimming cost V 1 base and J 4 bases; bases outside gene matches: 5. CDR3 length: 16 residues. CDR3 residues: CASSLVGTGRYNEQFF. CDR3 DNA: TGTGCCAGCAGCTTAGTGGGGACAGGGAGGTACAATGAGCAGTTCTTC.

The chain employs TRBV4-2 and TRBJ1-2; a possible D gene is TRBD1 (5 bases). The V gene lost 3 bases and the J gene lost 0 bases, with 8 bases spanning the gap. The CDR3 has 14 residues. CDR1 LGHNA and CDR2 YNFKEQ come from the germline V gene. The CDR3 here is CASSQTDSNYGYTF. As DNA, the CDR3 is TGTGCCAGCAGCCAGACAGATTCTAACTATGGCTACACCTTC.

This clone has a single count. The chain joins TRBV4-1 to TRBJ1-2; D is possibly TRBD1 (6 bases). The germline CDR1 and CDR2 sequences are MGHRA and YSYEKL. The CDR3 runs to 15 residues. Trimming pared 0 bases from V and 4 bases from J, leaving 12 bases between. In nucleotides, the CDR3 is TGCGCCAGCAGCCAAGAGCCAGGGGCGTTCTATGGCTACACCTTC. As protein: CASSQEPGAFYGYTF.

This chain joins TRBV28 and TRBJ1-2, with D perhaps TRBD1 (6 bases). CDR1 and CDR2 (germline): MDHEN, SYDVKM. The V gene lost 6 bases and the J gene lost 4 bases, with 18 bases spanning the gap. The CDR3 totals 15 residues. The CDR3 reads CASSDVQGPIYGYTF. The DNA for the CDR3 is TGTGCCAGCAGCGACGTACAGGGTCCCATCTATGGCTACACCTTC.

CDR3 sequence reads: CASSLEGFGYTF. The DNA for the CDR3 is TGTGCCAGCAGCTTAGAGGGGTTTGGCTACACCTTC. The rearrangement joins TRBV11-1 to TRBJ1-2; perhaps TRBD1 as D (5 bases). Germline V gene data show CDR1 as SGHAT and CDR2 as FQDESV (reference sequence). The CDR3 extends over 12 amino acids. V was clipped by 1 base and J by 7 bases, with 7 bases between them.

The chain has TRBV6-5 and TRBJ2-3; TRBD2 agrees at 10 bases. The CDR3 covers 15 residues. The germline CDR1 and CDR2 sequences are MNHEY and SVGAGI. Trimming at V came to 6 bases and at J to 4 bases, leaving 7 bases not matched to a gene. CDR3: CASRPSGSGADTQYF. The CDR3 DNA reads as TGTGCCAGCAGACCTAGCGGGAGTGGAGCAGATACGCAGTATTTT.

The rearrangement uses TRBV2 and TRBJ1-6; 7 bases fit TRBD1. Trimming took 6 bases from V and 13 from J; bases not matched to a gene: 6. In germline, CDR1 is SNHLY, CDR2 FYNNEI. The CDR3 sequence is 12 residues long. CDR3 loop: CASRWDRVPLHF. The CDR3 DNA is TGTGCCAGCAGATGGGACAGAGTTCCCCTCCACTTT.

This clone was observed a handful of times. V gene TRBV28 combines with J gene TRBJ1-1; 9 bases fit TRBD1. Germline trimming cut 5 bases from V and 0 bases from J; bases unmatched to any gene: 13. Germline-derived CDR1 and CDR2 are MDHEN and SYDVKM. The CDR3 runs 18 residues. CDR3 loop: CASSGIGTGQSMNTEAFF. CDR3 nucleotides: TGTGCCAGCAGTGGTATCGGGACAGGGCAATCGATGAACACTGAAGCTTTCTTT.

J is TRBJ2-1 and V is TRBV7-3; D unclear. The germline V and J ends were trimmed by 5 bases and 0 bases, with 8 bases remaining between them. The CDR3 runs to 14 residues. Germline CDR1 SGHTA, CDR2 FQGTGA. The CDR3 nucleotides are TGTGCCAGCAGCGAGCTTTCCTCCTACAATGAGCAGTTCTTC. This sequence encodes CASSELSSYNEQFF.

The chain links TRBV7-9 to TRBJ1-5; the match to TRBD1 covers 7 bases. The germline gives CDR1 SEHNR, CDR2 FQNEAQ (reference sequence). Germline trimming cut 8 bases from V and 7 bases from J; bases unmatched to any gene: 8. The CDR3 is made up of 13 amino acids. The CDR3 spells CASGTGEDQPQHF. The CDR3 region has the DNA TGTGCCAGCGGCACAGGGGAGGACCAGCCCCAGCATTTT. Variable domain in full (rest from reference TRBV7-9 and TRBJ1-5): DTGVSQNPRHKITKRGQNVTFRCDPISEHNRLYWYRQTLGQGPEFLTYFQNEAQLEKSRLLSDRFSAERPKGSFSTLEIQRTEQGDSAMYLCASGTGEDQPQHFGDGTRLSIL.

J is TRBJ1-1 and V is TRBV7-9; 7 bases line up with TRBD1. The CDR3 runs to 17 residues. V lost 4 bases and J lost 3; bases outside the gene matches: 14. The germline V gene encodes CDR1 SEHNR and CDR2 FQNEAQ (reference sequence). The CDR3 region has the DNA TGTGCCAGCAGCTCCATCCCTGGACAGGCGTCGGACACTGAAGCTTTCTTT. Residues: CASSSIPGQASDTEAFF.

The V and J genes are TRBV15 and TRBJ2-5, with D maybe TRBD2 (5 bases). In germline, CDR1 is LNHNV, CDR2 YYDKDF (reference sequence). The ends were cut back, 0 bases at V and 4 bases at J, with 12 bases in the middle. The CDR3 length is 15 residues. The CDR3 here is CATSREGLAVETQYF. For the CDR3, the DNA is TGTGCCACCAGCAGAGAAGGGCTAGCAGTAGAGACCCAGTACTTC.

This clone has more than one count but fewer than ten. V is TRBV30 and J is TRBJ1-2; D unclear. The CDR3 loop spans 12 amino acids. Germline V gene sequence: CDR1 GTSNPN, CDR2 SVGIG (reference sequence). Trimming pared 0 bases from V and 6 bases from J, leaving 8 bases between. CDR3 nucleotide sequence: TGTGCCTGGAGTGTCCCCTTCGATGGCTACACCTTC. This encodes CAWSVPFDGYTF.

The genes are TRBV9 and TRBJ1-2; D remains ambiguous. V dropped 4 bases and J dropped 2 bases, with 18 bases sitting between them. From germline, CDR1 is SGDLS and CDR2 YYNGEE. The CDR3 loop spans 16 amino acids. The CDR3 spells CASSPSPLYGNYGYTF. The CDR3 DNA follows: TGTGCCAGCAGCCCATCCCCCCTTTACGGGAACTATGGCTACACCTTC.